A selection of T cell receptor beta chains follows, all from one sample in a study of blood T cell repertoires in COVID-19. Clones were read by immunoSEQ multiplex PCR, and TCRdb kept only the in-frame ones, dropping some. Seen here are about 59,000 clones, approximately 79% observed once, and the top ten hold around 10%. Sample: peripheral blood. The receptors were sampled from a human donor in a cohort sampled during active COVID-19. CDR3s include the opening cysteine and the closing phenylalanine or tryptophan. D genes are given only for firm matches. Clone sizes are given selectively: once, few, many, or a class where the clone is expanded.

v_gene	abundance	d_gene	j_gene	CDR3nt	CDR3aa
TRBV21-1	NA	NA	TRBJ1-3	TGTGCCAGCAGCCCGCTGGAGGGAGCAAGGGAAAACACCATATATTTT	CASSPLEGARENTIYF
TRBV28	NA	NA	TRBJ1-2	TGTGCCAGCAGTTTTCCTAGGCGGAATAACTATGGCTACACCTTC	CASSFPRRNNYGYTF
TRBV27	once	TRBD2	TRBJ2-1	TGTGCCAGCAGTATCCTAGCGGGAGGCAATGAGCAGTTCTTC	CASSILAGGNEQFF
TRBV7-2	NA	TRBD1	TRBJ1-3	TGTGCCAGCAGCATTACCGGGACAGTAAACACCATATATTTT	CASSITGTVNTIYF
TRBV5-4	NA	TRBD1	TRBJ2-7	TGTGCCAGCAGCTTCGGGGACAGGAGTTTGTACGAGCAGTACTTC	CASSFGDRSLYEQYF
TRBV5-8	NA	TRBD1	TRBJ2-2	TGTGCCAGCAGTCGGACAGGGGTAACCGGGGAGCTGTTTTTT	CASSRTGVTGELFF
TRBV5-1	many	NA	TRBJ1-1	TGCGCCAGCAGCTTGACGGGAGATGAAGCTTTCTTT	CASSLTGDEAFF
TRBV27	NA	NA	TRBJ2-7	TGTGCCAGCAGCCGCCAGACTAGCTCCTACGAGCAGTACTTC	CASSRQTSSYEQYF
TRBV5-6	few	NA	TRBJ1-1	TGTGCCAGCAGCCCGGGATTCAACACTGAAGCTTTCTTT	CASSPGFNTEAFF
TRBV24-1	NA	NA	TRBJ2-2	TGTGCCACCAGTGATTGGCAGTCCACCGGGGAGCTGTTTTTT	CATSDWQSTGELFF